These T cell receptor beta chains were read from a single sample in a study of T cell clones after liver transplantation. Generated by immunoSEQ multiplex PCR, the TCRdb table keeps only in-frame clones and is missing some. The sample includes 99,000 or so clones, around 83% of them seen just once. The material sequenced was CD4+ T cells from blood, taken before liver transplant. The receptors here all came from a human donor who received a liver transplant. CDR3s include the opening cysteine and the closing phenylalanine or tryptophan.

v_gene	j_gene	CDR3aa
TRBV7-9	TRBJ1-3	CAVGNTIYF
TRBV5-4	TRBJ2-6	CASSLQTGSFGANVLTF
TRBV2	TRBJ2-7	CASGSWSYEQYF
TRBV15	TRBJ1-6	CATSGSPGQGYSPLHF
TRBV5-1	TRBJ2-5	CASSLPRTGQETQYF
TRBV4-1	TRBJ2-2	CASKEEGLVPGELFF
TRBV7-3	TRBJ2-7	CASSSQGAGEQYF
TRBV27	TRBJ2-1	CASDRASGRAGHEQFF
TRBV9	TRBJ2-1	CASSVESGPSSYNEQFF
TRBV5-6	TRBJ2-7	CASSPSRAYEQYF
TRBV5-1	TRBJ2-1	CASRSGSGSRDEQFF
TRBV19	TRBJ1-4	CASSARGGEKLFF
TRBV5-6	TRBJ2-1	CASSLGGGTGQFF
TRBV4-2	TRBJ2-7	CASSQSASGGAQEQYF
TRBV19	TRBJ2-3	CASSIGGRGTDTQYF
TRBV30	TRBJ1-5	CAWSVGFRQGNNQPQHF
TRBV4-3	TRBJ1-4	CASSQDPSATNEKLFF
TRBV4-1	TRBJ2-5	CASSQALPSGQTQYF
TRBV5-1	TRBJ2-3	CASNPARVTDTQYF
TRBV2	TRBJ1-4	CASSGWGVNEKLFF
TRBV5-6	TRBJ2-2	CASSLLTGALPTGELFF
TRBV19	TRBJ2-7	CASSRQDHRYEQYF
TRBV29-1	TRBJ2-7	CSVEVGTGGIVYEQYF
TRBV28	TRBJ1-1	CASSYLNTEAFF
TRBV6-1	TRBJ1-5	CASSGDRAGGQPQHF
TRBV28	TRBJ2-1	CACAVGDGPMFF
TRBV2	TRBJ2-4	CASRGQLAKNIQYF
TRBV18	TRBJ2-7	CASSPWDRGYYEQYF
TRBV29-1	TRBJ1-2	CSAHLRGQGYGYTF
TRBV6-6	TRBJ1-2	CASSYRETAYGYTF
TRBV10-1	TRBJ2-3	CASSLGRSTDTQYF
TRBV2	TRBJ2-2	CASRTSGNGELFF
TRBV7-3	TRBJ1-1	CASSPQGGNTEAFF
TRBV7-2	TRBJ1-1	CASLRDRVGRTEAFF
TRBV19	NA	CATKGDQTYEQYF
TRBV6-1	TRBJ1-6	CASSARKWGGTPLHF
TRBV9	TRBJ1-6	CASSPGAAGNSPLHF
TRBV7-2	TRBJ2-1	CASSLSSPEQFF
TRBV11-2	TRBJ1-3	CASSPRTRNTIYF
TRBV5-4	TRBJ2-3	CASSLGYTQYF
TRBV28	TRBJ1-5	CASTRYSNQPQHF
TRBV5-1	TRBJ1-1	CASFTTGGNTEAFF
TRBV5-1	TRBJ1-3	CASSARTGGNTIYF
TRBV7-2	TRBJ1-6	CASSPLPRGNSPLHF
TRBV4-2	TRBJ2-5	CASSQGVSGGNQETQYF
TRBV6-1	TRBJ1-1	CASSEGRVFTEAFF
TRBV19	TRBJ1-5	CASSITWQGANQPQHF
TRBV6-1	TRBJ1-2	CASSDREGPQYYGYTF
TRBV7-9	TRBJ2-6	CASSLFTVSGANVLTF
TRBV6-6	TRBJ2-5	CASSSTVRFPRETQYF